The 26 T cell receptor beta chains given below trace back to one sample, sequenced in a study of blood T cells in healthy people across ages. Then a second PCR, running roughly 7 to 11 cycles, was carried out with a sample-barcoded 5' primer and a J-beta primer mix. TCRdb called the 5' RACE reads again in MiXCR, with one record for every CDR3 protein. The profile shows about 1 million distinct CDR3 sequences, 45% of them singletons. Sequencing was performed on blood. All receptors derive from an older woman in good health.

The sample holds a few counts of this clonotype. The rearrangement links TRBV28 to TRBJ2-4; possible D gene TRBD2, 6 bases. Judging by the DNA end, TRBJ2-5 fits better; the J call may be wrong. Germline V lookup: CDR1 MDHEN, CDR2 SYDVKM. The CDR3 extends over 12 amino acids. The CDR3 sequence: CASREGRETQYF. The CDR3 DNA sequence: TGTGCCAGCAGGGAGGGGAGAGAGACCCAGTACTTC.

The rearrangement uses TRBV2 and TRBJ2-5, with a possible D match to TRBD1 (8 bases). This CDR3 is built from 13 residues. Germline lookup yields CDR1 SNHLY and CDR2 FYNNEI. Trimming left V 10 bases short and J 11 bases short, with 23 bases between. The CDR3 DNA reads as TGTGCCACTCAACCAGGGGGCGCGGGGGAGCAGTACTTC. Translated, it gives CATQPGGAGEQYF.

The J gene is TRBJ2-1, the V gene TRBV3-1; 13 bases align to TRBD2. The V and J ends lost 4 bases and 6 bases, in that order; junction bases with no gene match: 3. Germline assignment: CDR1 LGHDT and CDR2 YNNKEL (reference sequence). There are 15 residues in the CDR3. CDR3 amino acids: CASSRTSGSGNEQFF. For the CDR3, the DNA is TGTGCCAGCAGCCGGACTAGCGGGAGCGGCAATGAGCAGTTCTTC.

In DNA, the CDR3 is TGTGCCAGCAGTGGGGACAGGGCCCCTACTAGCGGGGGGAGCTCCTACAATGAGCAGTTCTTC. As protein: CASSGDRAPTSGGSSYNEQFF. J is TRBJ2-1 and V is TRBV2; 12 bases line up with TRBD2. In germline, CDR1 is SNHLY, CDR2 FYNNEI. With 4 bases clipped from V and 0 bases from J, the junction kept 16 bases outside the gene matches. The CDR3 extends over 21 amino acids.

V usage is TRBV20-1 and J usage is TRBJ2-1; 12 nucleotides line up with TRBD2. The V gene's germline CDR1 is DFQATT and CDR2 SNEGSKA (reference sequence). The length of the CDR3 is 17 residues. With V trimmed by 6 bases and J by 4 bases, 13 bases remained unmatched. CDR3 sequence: CSAQTITSGRSYNEQFF. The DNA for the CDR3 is TGCAGTGCCCAAACCATTACTAGCGGGAGGTCATACAATGAGCAGTTCTTC.

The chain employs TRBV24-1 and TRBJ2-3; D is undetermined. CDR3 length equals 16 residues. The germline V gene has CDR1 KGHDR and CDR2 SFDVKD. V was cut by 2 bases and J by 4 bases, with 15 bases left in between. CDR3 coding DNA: TGTGCCACCAGTGATTCGCTGGGGTTTGTGTCAGATACGCAGTATTTT. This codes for CATSDSLGFVSDTQYF.

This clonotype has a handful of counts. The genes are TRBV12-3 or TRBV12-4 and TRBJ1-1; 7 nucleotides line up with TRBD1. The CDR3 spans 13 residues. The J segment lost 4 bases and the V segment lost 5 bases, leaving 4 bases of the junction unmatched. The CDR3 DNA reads TGTGCCAGCAGTGACGGGACAGTCACTGAAGCTTTCTTT. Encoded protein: CASSDGTVTEAFF.

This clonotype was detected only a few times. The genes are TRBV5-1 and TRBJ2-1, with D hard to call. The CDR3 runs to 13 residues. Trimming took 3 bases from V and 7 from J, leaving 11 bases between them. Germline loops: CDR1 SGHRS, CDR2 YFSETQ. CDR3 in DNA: TGCGCCAGCAGCTCAAACCGAGAGAATGAGCAGTTCTTC. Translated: CASSSNRENEQFF.

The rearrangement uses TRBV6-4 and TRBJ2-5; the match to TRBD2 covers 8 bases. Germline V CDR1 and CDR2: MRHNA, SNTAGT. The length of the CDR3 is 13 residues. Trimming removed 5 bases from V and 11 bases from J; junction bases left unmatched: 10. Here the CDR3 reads CASSKRLAHEQYF. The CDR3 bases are TGTGCCAGCAGTAAACGACTAGCGCATGAGCAGTACTTC.

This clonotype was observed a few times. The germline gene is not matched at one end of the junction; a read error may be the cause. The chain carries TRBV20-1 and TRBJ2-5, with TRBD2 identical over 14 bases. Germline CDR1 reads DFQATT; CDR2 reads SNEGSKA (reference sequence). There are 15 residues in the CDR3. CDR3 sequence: CSAVTSGRGQGTQYF. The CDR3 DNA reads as TGCAGTGCTGTGACTAGCGGGAGGGGACAAGGGACCCAGTACTTC.

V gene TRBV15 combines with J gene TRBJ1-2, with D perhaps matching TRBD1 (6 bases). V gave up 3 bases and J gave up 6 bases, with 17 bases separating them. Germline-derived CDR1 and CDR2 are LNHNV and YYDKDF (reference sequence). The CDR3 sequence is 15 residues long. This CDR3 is CATSSSRGGQDGYTF. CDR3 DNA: TGTGCCACCAGCAGCAGCCGCGGGGGGCAAGATGGCTACACCTTC.

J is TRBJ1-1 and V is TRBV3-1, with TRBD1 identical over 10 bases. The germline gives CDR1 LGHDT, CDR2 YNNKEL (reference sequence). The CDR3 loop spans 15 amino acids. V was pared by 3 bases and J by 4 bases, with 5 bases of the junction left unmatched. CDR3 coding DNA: TGTGCCAGCAGCCACGCCGGGACAGGGGTCACTGAAGCTTTCTTT. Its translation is CASSHAGTGVTEAFF.

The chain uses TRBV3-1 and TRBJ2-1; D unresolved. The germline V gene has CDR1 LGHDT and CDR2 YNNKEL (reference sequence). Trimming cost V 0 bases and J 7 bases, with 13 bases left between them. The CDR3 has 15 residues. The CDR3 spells CASSQDTAGSNEQFF. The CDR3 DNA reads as TGTGCCAGCAGCCAAGATACGGCAGGTTCGAATGAGCAGTTCTTC.

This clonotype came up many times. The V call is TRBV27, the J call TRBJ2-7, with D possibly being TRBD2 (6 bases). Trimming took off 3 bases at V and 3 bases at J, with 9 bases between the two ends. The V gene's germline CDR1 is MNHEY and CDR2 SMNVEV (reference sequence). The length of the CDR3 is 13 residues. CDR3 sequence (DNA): TGTGCCAGCAGTTTGGGACTTTACTACGAGCAGTACTTC. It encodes CASSLGLYYEQYF.

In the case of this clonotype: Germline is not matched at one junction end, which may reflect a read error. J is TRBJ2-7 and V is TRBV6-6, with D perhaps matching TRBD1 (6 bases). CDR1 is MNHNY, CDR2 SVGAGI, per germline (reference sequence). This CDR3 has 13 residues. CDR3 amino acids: CASSYSGVNEQYF. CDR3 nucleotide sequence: TGTGCCAGTAGTTACTCAGGGGTCAACGAGCAGTACTTC.

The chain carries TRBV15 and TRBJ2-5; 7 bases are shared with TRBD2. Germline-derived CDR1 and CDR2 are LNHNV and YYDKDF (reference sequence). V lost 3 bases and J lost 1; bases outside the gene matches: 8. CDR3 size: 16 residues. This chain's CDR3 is CATSRRLAGAQETQYF. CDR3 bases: TGTGCCACCAGCAGGCGCCTGGCGGGAGCCCAAGAGACCCAGTACTTC.

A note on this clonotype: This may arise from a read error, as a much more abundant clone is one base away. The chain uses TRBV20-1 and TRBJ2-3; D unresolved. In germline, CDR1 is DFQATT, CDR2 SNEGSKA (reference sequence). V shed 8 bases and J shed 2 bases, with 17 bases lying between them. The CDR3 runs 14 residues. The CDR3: CSLTAESHTDTQYF. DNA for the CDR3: TGCAGTCTAACGGCCGAATCGCACACAGATACGCAGTATTTT.

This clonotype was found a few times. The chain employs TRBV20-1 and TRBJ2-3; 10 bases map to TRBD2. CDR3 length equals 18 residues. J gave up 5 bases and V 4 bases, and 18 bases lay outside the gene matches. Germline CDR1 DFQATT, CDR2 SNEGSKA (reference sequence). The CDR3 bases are TGCAGTGCTATAGATGTCGAAGGGACTAGCGAAGAGGTAGATACGCAGTATTTT. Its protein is CSAIDVEGTSEEVDTQYF.

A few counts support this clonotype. CDR3 in DNA: TGTGCCAGCAGTGAAGCGGTGGACTCCGGGGGGGAGACCCAGTACTTC. The encoded protein is CASSEAVDSGGETQYF. The chain is built from TRBV6-1 and TRBJ2-5, with TRBD2 matching 7 bases. Germline V gives CDR1 MNHNS, CDR2 SASEGT. The CDR3 extends over 16 amino acids. V dropped 0 bases and J dropped 5; count of bases not matched to a gene: 9.

The CDR3 coding sequence is TGTACCAGCAGCTCCGACAGGGTGGCCTACGAGCAGTACTTC. Its protein product is CTSSSDRVAYEQYF. The chain links TRBV7-2 to TRBJ2-7; 7 nucleotides agree with TRBD1. The CDR3 length is 14 residues. The V and J ends lost 4 bases and 2 bases, in that order; junction bases with no gene match: 5. The germline V gene has CDR1 SGHTA and CDR2 FQGNSA.

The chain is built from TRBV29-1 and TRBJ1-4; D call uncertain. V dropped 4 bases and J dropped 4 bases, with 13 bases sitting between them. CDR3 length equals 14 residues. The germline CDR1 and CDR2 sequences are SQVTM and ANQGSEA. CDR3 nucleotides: TGCAGCGTTGGGAACCGGGGTCTTAATGAAAAACTGTTTTTT. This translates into CSVGNRGLNEKLFF.

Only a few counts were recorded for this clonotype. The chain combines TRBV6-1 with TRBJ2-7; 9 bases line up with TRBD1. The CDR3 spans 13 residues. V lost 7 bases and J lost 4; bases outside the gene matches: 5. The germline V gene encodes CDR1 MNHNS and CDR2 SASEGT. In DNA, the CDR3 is TGTGCCAGCAACCGGGACAGGGTATACGAGCAGTACTTC. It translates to CASNRDRVYEQYF.

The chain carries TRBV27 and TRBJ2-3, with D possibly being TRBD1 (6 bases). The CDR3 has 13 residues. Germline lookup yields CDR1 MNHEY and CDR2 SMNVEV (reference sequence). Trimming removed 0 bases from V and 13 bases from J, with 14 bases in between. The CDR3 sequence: CASSLSEQGPKYF. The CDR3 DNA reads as TGTGCCAGCAGTTTATCGGAACAGGGCCCTAAGTATTTT.

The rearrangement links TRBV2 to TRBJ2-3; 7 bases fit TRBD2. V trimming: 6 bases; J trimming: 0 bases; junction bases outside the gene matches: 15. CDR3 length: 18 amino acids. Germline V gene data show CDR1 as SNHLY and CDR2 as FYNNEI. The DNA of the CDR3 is TGTGCCAGCAGGGCGTTAAGCGGGACTCAGACTAGCACAGATACGCAGTATTTT. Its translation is CASRALSGTQTSTDTQYF.

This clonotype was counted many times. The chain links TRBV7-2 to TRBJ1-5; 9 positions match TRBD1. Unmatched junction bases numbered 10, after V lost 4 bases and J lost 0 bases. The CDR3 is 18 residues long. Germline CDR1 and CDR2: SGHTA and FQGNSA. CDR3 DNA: TGTGCCAGCAGCTCAAGACAGGGGGGGGGTCTTAGCAATCAGCCCCAGCATTTT. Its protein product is CASSSRQGGGLSNQPQHF.

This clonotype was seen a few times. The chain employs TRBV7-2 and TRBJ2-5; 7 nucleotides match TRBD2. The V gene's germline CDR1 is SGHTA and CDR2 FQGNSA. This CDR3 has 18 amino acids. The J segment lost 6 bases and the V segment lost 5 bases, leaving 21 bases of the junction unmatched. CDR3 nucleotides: TGTGCCAGCAGCGATAGAGGGGAGCCCGGACTAGGTCTTAAGACCCAGTACTTC. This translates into CASSDRGEPGLGLKTQYF.